Described below is a single T cell receptor beta chain sequence and its context. The target antigen is unknown. This sample is part of a study of beta chain features in type 1 diabetes. Study-wide points: Moderate yet significant TCRB CDR3 shortening was seen in Type 1 diabetes patients in all four CD4+ subsets.

The authors reverse transcribed all of the isolated RNA, so sequencing captured expressed TCRB transcripts. Here immunoSEQ multiplex PCR was the method, and the copy in TCRdb shows in-frame clones only, minus some. The sample yields under 300,000 clones, around 14% seen once. The CDR3 loop spans 23 amino acids. Germline V gene data show CDR1 as GTSNPN and CDR2 as SVGIG (reference sequence). Trimming at V came to 3 bases and at J to 0 bases, leaving 27 bases not matched to a gene. Sample: naive CD4+ T cells from blood. V usage is TRBV30 and J usage is TRBJ2-3, with 10 bases identical to TRBD1. This receptor was obtained from a man between 25 and 39 years old with type 1 diabetes. As DNA, the CDR3 is TGTGCCTGGAGGGCTATAAAGGCCCCGGGACAGGGGTCGTCCAGGTCTAGCACAGATACGCAGTATTTT. The encoded protein is CAWRAIKAPGQGSSRSSTDTQYF.